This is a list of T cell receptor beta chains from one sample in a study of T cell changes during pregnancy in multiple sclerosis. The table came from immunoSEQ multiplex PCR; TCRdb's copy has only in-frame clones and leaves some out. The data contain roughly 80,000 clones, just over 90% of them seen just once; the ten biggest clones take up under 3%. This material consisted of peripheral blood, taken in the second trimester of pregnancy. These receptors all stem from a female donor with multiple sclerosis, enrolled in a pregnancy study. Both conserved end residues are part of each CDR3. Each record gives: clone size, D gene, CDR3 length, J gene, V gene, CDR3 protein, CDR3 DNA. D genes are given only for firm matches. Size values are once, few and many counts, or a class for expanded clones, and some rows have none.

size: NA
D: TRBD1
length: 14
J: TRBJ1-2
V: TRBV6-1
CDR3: CASSWDRVERGYTF
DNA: TGTGCCAGCAGTTGGGACAGGGTAGAGCGTGGCTACACCTTC

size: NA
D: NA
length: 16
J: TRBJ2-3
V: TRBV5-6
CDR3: CASSPGTQPEVDTQYF
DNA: TGTGCCAGCAGCCCCGGGACTCAACCGGAGGTGGATACGCAGTATTTT

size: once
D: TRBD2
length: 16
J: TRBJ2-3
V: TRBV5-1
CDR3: CASSSRGLEGSDTQYF
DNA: TGCGCCAGCAGCTCCCGGGGACTAGAGGGTTCAGATACGCAGTATTTT

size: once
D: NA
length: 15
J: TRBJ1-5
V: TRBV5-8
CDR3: CASSLGGSPNQPQHF
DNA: TGTGCCAGCAGCTTGGGCGGAAGCCCCAATCAGCCCCAGCATTTT

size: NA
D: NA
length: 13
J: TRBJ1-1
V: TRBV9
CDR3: CASSSQGWTEAFF
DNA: TGTGCCAGCAGCTCACAGGGTTGGACTGAAGCTTTCTTT

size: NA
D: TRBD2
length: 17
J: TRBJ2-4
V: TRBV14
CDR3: CASSPGTSGIAKNIQYF
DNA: TGTGCCAGCAGTCCCGGGACTAGCGGAATAGCCAAAAACATTCAGTACTTC

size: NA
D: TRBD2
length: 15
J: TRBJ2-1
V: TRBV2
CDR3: CASSEMGGRFNEQFF
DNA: TGTGCCAGCAGTGAGATGGGGGGGAGGTTCAATGAGCAGTTCTTC

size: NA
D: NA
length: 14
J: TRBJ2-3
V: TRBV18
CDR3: CASSRSTGTDTQYF
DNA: TGTGCCAGCTCACGCTCAACAGGCACAGATACGCAGTATTTT

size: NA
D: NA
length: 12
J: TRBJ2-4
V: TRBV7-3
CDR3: CASSQGGNIQYF
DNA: TGTGCCAGCAGCCAAGGGGGAAACATTCAGTACTTC

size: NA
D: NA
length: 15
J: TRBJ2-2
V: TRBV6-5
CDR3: CASSYSPRNTGELFF
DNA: TGTGCCAGCAGTTACAGTCCGAGGAACACCGGGGAGCTGTTTTTT

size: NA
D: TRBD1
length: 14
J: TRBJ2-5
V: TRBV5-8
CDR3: CASSFRDRQETQYF
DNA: TGTGCCAGCAGCTTCCGGGACAGACAAGAGACCCAGTACTTC

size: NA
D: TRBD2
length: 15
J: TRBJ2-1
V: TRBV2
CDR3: CASTREAAAHNEQFF
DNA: TGTGCCAGCACCCGGGAGGCGGCAGCCCACAATGAGCAGTTCTTC

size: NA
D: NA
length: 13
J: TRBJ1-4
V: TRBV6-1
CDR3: CASTKVLAEKLFF
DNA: TGTGCCAGCACCAAGGTCTTAGCCGAAAAACTGTTTTTT

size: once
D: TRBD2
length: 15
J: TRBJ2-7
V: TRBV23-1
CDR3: CASSHPSAGDYEQYF
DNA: TGCGCCAGCAGTCATCCGAGTGCGGGGGACTACGAGCAGTACTTC

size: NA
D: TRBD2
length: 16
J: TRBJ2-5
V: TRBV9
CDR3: CASSREASGGAETQYF
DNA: TGTGCCAGCAGCAGGGAGGCTAGCGGGGGGGCAGAGACCCAGTACTTC

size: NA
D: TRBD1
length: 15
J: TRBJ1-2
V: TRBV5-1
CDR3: CASSLGGDSRLGYTF
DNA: TGCGCCAGCAGCCTCGGGGGGGACAGTAGGCTTGGCTACACCTTC

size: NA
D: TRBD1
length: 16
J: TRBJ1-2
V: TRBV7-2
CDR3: CASSLDWTGGFYGYTF
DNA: TGTGCCAGCAGCTTAGATTGGACAGGAGGTTTCTATGGCTACACCTTC

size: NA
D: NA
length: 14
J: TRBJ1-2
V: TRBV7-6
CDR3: CASSSLDSNYGYTF
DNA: TGTGCCAGCAGCTCCCTAGACAGTAACTATGGCTACACCTTC

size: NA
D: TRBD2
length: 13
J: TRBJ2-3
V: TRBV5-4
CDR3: CASSFWGGDTQYF
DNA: TGTGCCAGCAGCTTTTGGGGGGGAGATACGCAGTATTTT

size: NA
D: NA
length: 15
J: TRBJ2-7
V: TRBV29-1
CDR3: CSVENWAGAAYEQYF
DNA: TGCAGCGTTGAAAATTGGGCAGGGGCAGCCTACGAGCAGTACTTC

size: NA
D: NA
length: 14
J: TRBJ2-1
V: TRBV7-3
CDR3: CASSDISGGDEQFF
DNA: TGTGCCAGCAGCGATATTTCGGGTGGCGATGAGCAGTTCTTC

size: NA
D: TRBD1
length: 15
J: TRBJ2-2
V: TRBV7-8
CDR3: CASSPHRGNTGELFF
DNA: TGTGCCAGCAGCCCCCACAGGGGCAACACCGGGGAGCTGTTTTTT

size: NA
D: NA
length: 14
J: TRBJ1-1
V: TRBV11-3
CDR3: CASSLGRSNTEAFF
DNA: TGTGCCAGCAGCTTAGGCCGGAGCAACACTGAAGCTTTCTTT

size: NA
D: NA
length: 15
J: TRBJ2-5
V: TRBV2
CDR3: CASSELGVYQETQYF
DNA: TGTGCCAGCAGTGAGTTAGGGGTCTACCAAGAGACCCAGTACTTC

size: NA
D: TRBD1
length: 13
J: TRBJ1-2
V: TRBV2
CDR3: CASSEGQGGGYTF
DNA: TGTGCCAGCAGTGAGGGACAGGGGGGTGGCTACACCTTC

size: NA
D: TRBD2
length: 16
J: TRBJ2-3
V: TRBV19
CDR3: CASSIVPSGGKDTQYF
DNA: TGTGCCAGTAGTATCGTCCCTAGCGGGGGTAAGGATACGCAGTATTTT

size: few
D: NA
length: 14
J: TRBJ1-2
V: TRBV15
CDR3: CATSRDRATSGYTF
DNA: TGTGCCACCAGCAGAGACAGGGCGACGAGCGGCTACACCTTC

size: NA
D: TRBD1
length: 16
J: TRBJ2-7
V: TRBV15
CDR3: CATSRAGTGGPYEQYF
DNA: TGTGCCACCAGCAGAGCCGGGACAGGGGGCCCCTACGAGCAGTACTTC

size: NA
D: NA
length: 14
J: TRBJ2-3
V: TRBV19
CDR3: CASSIEQGWGTQYF
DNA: TGTGCCAGTAGTATAGAACAGGGTTGGGGGACGCAGTATTTT

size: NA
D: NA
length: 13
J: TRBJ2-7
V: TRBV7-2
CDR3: CATRGAGGYEQYF
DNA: TGTGCCACCCGCGGGGCAGGGGGCTACGAGCAGTACTTC

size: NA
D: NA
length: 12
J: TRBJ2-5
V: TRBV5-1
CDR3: CASSFELETQYF
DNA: TGCGCCAGCAGCTTCGAGTTGGAGACCCAGTACTTC

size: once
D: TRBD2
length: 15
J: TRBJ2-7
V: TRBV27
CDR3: CASTLSGGAPYEQYF
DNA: TGTGCCAGCACCCTTAGCGGGGGCGCCCCTTACGAGCAGTACTTC

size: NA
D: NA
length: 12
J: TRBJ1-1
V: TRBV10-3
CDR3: CAISDRGTEAFF
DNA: TGTGCCATCAGTGATCGGGGCACTGAAGCTTTCTTT

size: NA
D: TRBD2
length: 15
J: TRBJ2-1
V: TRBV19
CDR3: CASEPGTSTWNEQFF
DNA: TGTGCCAGTGAACCCGGGACTAGCACATGGAATGAGCAGTTCTTC

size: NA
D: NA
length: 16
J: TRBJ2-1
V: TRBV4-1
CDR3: CASSQERDSAYNEQFF
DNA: TGCGCCAGCAGCCAAGAGCGGGATTCGGCTTACAATGAGCAGTTCTTC

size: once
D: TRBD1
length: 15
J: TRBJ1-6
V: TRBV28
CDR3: CASSQQQGLNSPLHF
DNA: TGTGCCAGCAGTCAACAACAGGGGTTGAATTCACCCCTCCACTTT

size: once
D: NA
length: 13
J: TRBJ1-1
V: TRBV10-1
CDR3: CASSPGTRGGAFF
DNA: TGCGCCAGCAGTCCTGGAACTCGGGGAGGCGCTTTCTTT

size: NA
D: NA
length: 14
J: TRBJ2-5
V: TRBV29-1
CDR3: CSVDLQGYQETQYF
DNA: TGCAGCGTTGACCTTCAGGGCTACCAAGAGACCCAGTACTTC

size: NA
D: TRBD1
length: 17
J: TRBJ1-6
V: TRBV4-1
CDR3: CASSLSPGTGPRSPLHF
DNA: TGCGCCAGCAGCCTTAGTCCCGGGACAGGGCCAAGATCACCCCTCCACTTT

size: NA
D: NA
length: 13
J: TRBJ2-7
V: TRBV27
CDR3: CATGGTHSYEQYF
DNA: TGTGCCACCGGGGGGACACACTCCTACGAGCAGTACTTC

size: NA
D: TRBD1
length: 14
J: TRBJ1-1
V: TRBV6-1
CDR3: CASSKFRDSGEAFF
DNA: TGTGCCAGCAGTAAATTCCGGGACAGTGGGGAAGCTTTCTTT

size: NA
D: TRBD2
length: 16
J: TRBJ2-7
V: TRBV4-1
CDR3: CASSQEGSGGSYEQYF
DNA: TGCGCCAGCAGCCAAGAGGGTAGCGGGGGCTCCTACGAGCAGTACTTC

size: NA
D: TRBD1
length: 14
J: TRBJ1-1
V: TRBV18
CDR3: CASSPRQGNTEAFF
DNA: TGTGCCAGCTCACCACGACAGGGGAACACTGAAGCTTTCTTT

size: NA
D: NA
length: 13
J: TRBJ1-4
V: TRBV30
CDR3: CAWYRSTNEKLFF
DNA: TGTGCCTGGTACAGGTCAACTAATGAAAAACTGTTTTTT

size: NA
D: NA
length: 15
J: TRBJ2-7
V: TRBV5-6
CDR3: CASSLAPWGLGEQYF
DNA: TGTGCCAGCAGCTTGGCCCCCTGGGGGCTGGGTGAGCAGTACTTC

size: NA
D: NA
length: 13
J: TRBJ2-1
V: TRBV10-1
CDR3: CASSGTAAGEQFF
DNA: TGCGCCAGCAGTGGGACAGCAGCCGGTGAGCAGTTCTTC

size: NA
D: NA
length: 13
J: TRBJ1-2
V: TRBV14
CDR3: CASSQDRFFGYTF
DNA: TGTGCCAGCAGCCAAGACAGGTTTTTTGGCTACACCTTC

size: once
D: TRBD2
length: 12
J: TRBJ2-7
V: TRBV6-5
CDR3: CASRTGLDEQYF
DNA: TGTGCCAGCAGGACGGGACTAGACGAGCAGTACTTC

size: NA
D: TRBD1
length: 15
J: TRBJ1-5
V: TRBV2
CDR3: CASSIQGARGQPQHF
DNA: TGTGCCAGCAGTATACAGGGGGCGCGGGGTCAGCCCCAGCATTTT

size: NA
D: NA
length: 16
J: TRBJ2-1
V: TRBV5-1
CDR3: CASSPFPGDSYNEQFF
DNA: TGCGCCAGCAGCCCCTTTCCAGGGGACTCCTACAATGAGCAGTTCTTC